These 32 T cell receptor beta chains came from one sample sequenced in a study of control samples from healthy donors and cancer patients. Produced via immunoSEQ multiplex PCR; TCRdb's table is partial and in-frame only. The sample lists 80,000 or so clones; around 92% were seen once. The sequencing input was blood. The receptor set was obtained from a woman aged 55-75 years in good health.

The chain has TRBV18 and TRBJ2-3; no clear D gene. V gave up 0 bases and J gave up 2 bases, with 6 bases separating them. This CDR3 spans 14 amino acids. In germline, CDR1 is KGHSH, CDR2 LQKENI. The CDR3 here is CASSPPGNTDTQYF. CDR3 DNA sequence: TGTGCCAGCTCACCACCGGGTAACACAGATACGCAGTATTTT. Full variable domain (rest looked up from reference TRBV18 and TRBJ2-3): NAGVMQNPRHLVRRRGQEARLRCSPMKGHSHVYWYRQLPEEGLKFMVYLQKENIIDESGMPKERFSAEFPKEGPSILRIQQVVRGDSAAYFCASSPPGNTDTQYFGPGTRLTVL.

V is TRBV29-1 and J is TRBJ1-1; D remains ambiguous. V was shortened by 4 bases and J by 11 bases, with 14 bases between the two germline ends. The germline V gene has CDR1 SQVTM and CDR2 ANQGSEA. The CDR3 is 11 amino acids. The CDR3 sequence is CSVVPAGEAFF. CDR3 nucleotide sequence: TGCAGCGTTGTACCCGCAGGTGAGGCTTTCTTT.

This clone appeared a few times. The chain has TRBV19 and TRBJ2-1; 8 bases match TRBD1. CDR1 and CDR2 from the germline V gene are LNHDA and SQIVND (reference sequence). The J segment lost 11 bases and the V segment lost 4 bases, leaving 4 bases of the junction unmatched. This CDR3 is 12 amino acids long. This CDR3 reads CASSRRDRKQFF. The CDR3 coding sequence is TGTGCCAGTAGTAGAAGGGACAGGAAGCAGTTCTTC. The whole variable domain, remainder taken from reference TRBV19 and TRBJ2-1, is DGGITQSPKYLFRKEGQNVTLSCEQNLNHDAMYWYRQDPGQGLRLIYYSQIVNDFQKGDIAEGYSVSREKKESFPLTVTSAQKNPTAFYLCASSRRDRKQFFGPGTRLTVL.

CDR3: CAISESNRGQGMQPQHF. CDR3 nucleotides: TGTGCCATCAGTGAGTCGAACCGGGGACAGGGGATGCAGCCCCAGCATTTT. The genes are TRBV10-3 and TRBJ1-5, with TRBD1 matching 10 bases. Per the germline V gene, CDR1 is ENHRY and CDR2 is SYGVKD. There are 17 residues in the CDR3. V lost 0 bases and J lost 7; bases outside the gene matches: 9.

This sequence joins TRBV10-3 and TRBJ2-7, with D perhaps matching TRBD1 or TRBD2 (5 bases each). The CDR3 is 17 amino acids. CDR1 is ENHRY, CDR2 SYGVKD, per germline. Trimming removed 2 bases at V and 4 bases at J, with 21 bases between. The CDR3 DNA follows: TGTGCCATCAGTGAGCGGGCGTGGGGGAAAACGACTTACGAGCAGTACTTC. This gives the protein CAISERAWGKTTYEQYF.

This chain connects TRBV29-1 to TRBJ2-5, with a weak D call TRBD2 (6 bases). Per germline, CDR1 SQVTM and CDR2 ANQGSEA. V was cut by 3 bases and J by 5 bases, with 10 bases left in between. This CDR3 has 12 amino acids. CDR3 loop: CSVEGLGETQYF. In DNA form, the CDR3 reads TGCAGCGTTGAGGGACTGGGGGAGACCCAGTACTTC.

The chain couples TRBV20-1 to TRBJ2-2; 10 bases agree with TRBD1. This CDR3 comprises 15 residues. V lost 6 bases to trimming and J lost 4 bases; unmatched junction nucleotides: 8. CDR1 DFQATT and CDR2 SNEGSKA come from the germline V gene (reference sequence). CDR3 in amino acids: CSASDRGRFTGELFF. CDR3 nucleotides: TGCAGTGCCAGTGACAGGGGGCGCTTCACCGGGGAGCTGTTTTTT.

The chain couples TRBV28 to TRBJ2-1; the match to TRBD2 covers 14 bases. The V gene end was trimmed by 2 bases and the J gene end by 2 bases; junction bases not matched to a gene: 17. The CDR3 is made up of 22 amino acids. CDR1 is MDHEN and CDR2 is SYDVKM in the germline V gene. CDR3 loop: CASSLGGVWGTSGSRAYNEQFF. The CDR3 coding sequence is TGTGCCAGCAGTTTAGGGGGCGTTTGGGGGACTAGCGGGAGTAGGGCCTACAATGAGCAGTTCTTC.

V gene TRBV5-1 combines with J gene TRBJ1-1; D not certain. Trimming removed 1 base from V and 0 bases from J, with 7 bases in between. The germline gives CDR1 SGHRS, CDR2 YFSETQ. CDR3 length: 14 residues. The CDR3 sequence is CASSLLEMNTEAFF. DNA for the CDR3: TGCGCCAGCAGCTTGCTGGAGATGAACACTGAAGCTTTCTTT. Looking up the rest from reference TRBV5-1 and TRBJ1-1 gives the full variable domain: KAGVTQTPRYLIKTRGQQVTLSCSPISGHRSVSWYQQTPGQGLQFLFEYFSETQRNKGNFPGRFSGRQFSNSRSEMNVSTLELGDSALYLCASSLLEMNTEAFFGQGTRLTVV.

The chain joins TRBV12-1 to TRBJ1-2; the DNA was not compared with TRBD1, the D call given in the table. TRBV12-1 is a pseudogene locus. The CDR3 has 14 amino acids. The CDR3 region is CASSGEDRLYGYTF. The DNA for the CDR3 is TGTGCCAGCAGCGGGGAGGACAGGTTGTATGGCTACACCTTC.

This CDR3 reads CASSWRETQYF. The DNA of the CDR3 is TGTGCCAGCAGCTGGAGAGAGACTCAGTACTTC. V is TRBV5-4 and J is TRBJ2-4; D unclear. The CDR3 loop spans 11 amino acids. CDR1 is SGHNT and CDR2 is YYREEE in the germline V gene (reference sequence). V was clipped by 3 bases and J by 12 bases, with 10 bases between them.

The rearrangement uses TRBV9 and TRBJ2-7; D may match TRBD1 or TRBD2 (5 bases each). V was trimmed by 0 bases and J by 3 bases, leaving 10 bases between them. Germline V gene sequence: CDR1 SGDLS, CDR2 YYNGEE. The CDR3 is made up of 14 amino acids. This chain's CDR3 is CASSVGGTVYEQYF. The CDR3 nucleotides read TGTGCCAGCAGCGTAGGTGGGACGGTCTACGAGCAGTACTTC.

The chain links TRBV5-6 to TRBJ2-3; TRBD2 matches at 7 bases. The CDR3 is made up of 16 amino acids. The ends lost 5 bases at V and 3 bases at J; junction bases unmatched: 12. The germline gives CDR1 SGHDT, CDR2 YYEEEE. The CDR3 bases are TGTGCCAGCAGTTACCAAGGCGGGAGTAGGACAGATACGCAGTATTTT. Its translation: CASSYQGGSRTDTQYF.

The chain recombines TRBV27 with TRBJ2-7, with D perhaps matching TRBD2 (6 bases). Trimming took 5 bases from V and 0 from J, leaving 14 bases between them. Germline V gene sequence: CDR1 MNHEY, CDR2 SMNVEV (reference sequence). The CDR3 loop spans 15 amino acids. The CDR3 spells CASSPTRGSSYEQYF. CDR3 coding DNA: TGTGCCAGCAGTCCCACTCGGGGGAGCTCCTACGAGCAGTACTTC.

CDR3 sequence (DNA): TGTGCCAGCAGTTTGGGGGTAGTGGTTGGAAACACCATATATTTT. This sequence encodes CASSLGVVVGNTIYF. The rearrangement joins TRBV28 to TRBJ1-3; the D gene is possibly TRBD1 (5 bases). The CDR3 covers 15 residues. V shed 3 bases and J shed 3 bases, with 12 bases lying between them. Per the germline V gene, CDR1 is MDHEN and CDR2 is SYDVKM.

This chain uses TRBV28 with TRBJ1-2, with TRBD1 matching 11 bases. Germline-derived CDR1 and CDR2 are MDHEN and SYDVKM. This CDR3 is built from 13 residues. V was pared by 5 bases and J by 7 bases, with 3 bases of the junction left unmatched. CDR3 in amino acids: CASSLGQGVGYTF. The CDR3 DNA sequence: TGTGCCAGCAGTCTGGGACAGGGGGTTGGCTACACCTTC.

This chain uses TRBV6-5 with TRBJ2-3, with D tentatively TRBD2 (6 bases). The CDR3 consists of 15 residues. Germline V gene data show CDR1 as MNHEY and CDR2 as SVGAGI. The V end was cut by 2 bases, the J end by 1 base, with 10 bases between. The DNA of the CDR3 is TGTGCCAGCAGTTACAGGGCTAGCGGCACAGATACGCAGTATTTT. Translating gives CASSYRASGTDTQYF.

This clone occurred once. This chain uses TRBV4-1 with TRBJ2-1; D might be TRBD2 (5 bases). V was cut by 2 bases and J by 7 bases, with 21 bases left in between. The CDR3 sequence is 17 residues long. Germline V gene data show CDR1 as MGHRA and CDR2 as YSYEKL. CDR3 sequence: CASSQPFIRGRENEQFF. CDR3 nucleotide sequence: TGCGCCAGCAGCCAACCTTTCATTCGGGGAAGGGAAAATGAGCAGTTCTTC.

The rearrangement links TRBV24-1 to TRBJ1-5; unclear D gene. Germline V gene lookup returns CDR1 KGHDR and CDR2 SFDVKD. V dropped 12 bases and J dropped 2 bases, with 10 bases sitting between them. CDR3 length equals 12 residues. The CDR3 nucleotides read TGTGCCGCTGCCAGAGGCAATCAGCCCCAGCATTTT. It specifies CAAARGNQPQHF.

This clone appeared a single time. This rearrangement joins TRBV6-5 to TRBJ2-7; no firm D call. Germline V gene lookup returns CDR1 MNHEY and CDR2 SVGAGI. V gave up 3 bases and J gave up 6 bases, with 9 bases separating them. The CDR3 spans 12 residues. CDR3 sequence: CASSYWAGEQYF. CDR3 DNA: TGTGCCAGCAGTTATTGGGCCGGCGAGCAGTACTTC.

V usage is TRBV14 and J usage is TRBJ2-2; a possible D gene is TRBD1 (6 bases). CDR1 SGHDN and CDR2 FVKESK come from the germline V gene. Trimming took off 0 bases at V and 7 bases at J, with 15 bases between the two ends. CDR3 size: 16 residues. The CDR3 is CASSQDRTVDDGELFF. CDR3 nucleotide sequence: TGTGCCAGCAGCCAAGATCGGACAGTGGATGACGGGGAGCTGTTTTTT.

The rearrangement joins TRBV7-3 to TRBJ2-2, with 8 bases identical to TRBD2. Germline CDR1 reads SGHTA; CDR2 reads FQGTGA. The CDR3 contains 15 residues. J was trimmed by 7 bases and V by 5 bases; bases with no gene match: 9. The CDR3 region is CASSAGTRGSGELFF. CDR3 DNA: TGTGCCAGCAGCGCCGGGACTAGGGGGAGCGGGGAGCTGTTTTTT.

The chain combines TRBV24-1 with TRBJ2-1; the D gene is possibly TRBD2 (6 bases). V was pared by 5 bases and J by 0 bases, with 16 bases between. The germline gives CDR1 KGHDR, CDR2 SFDVKD. This CDR3 contains 17 residues. CDR3: CATSAAGGGSSYNEQFF. CDR3 nucleotides: TGTGCCACCAGTGCGGCCGGTGGGGGGAGCTCCTACAATGAGCAGTTCTTC.

This CDR3 reads CASSFGLAETQYF. As DNA, the CDR3 is TGTGCCAGTAGTTTCGGGCTAGCGGAGACCCAGTACTTC. The chain employs TRBV19 and TRBJ2-5, with D possibly being TRBD2 (6 bases). V dropped 5 bases and J dropped 5 bases, with 12 bases sitting between them. Per the germline V gene, CDR1 is LNHDA and CDR2 is SQIVND (reference sequence). The CDR3 extends over 13 amino acids. Drawing the rest from reference TRBV19 and TRBJ2-5, the complete variable domain is DGGITQSPKYLFRKEGQNVTLSCEQNLNHDAMYWYRQDPGQGLRLIYYSQIVNDFQKGDIAEGYSVSREKKESFPLTVTSAQKNPTAFYLCASSFGLAETQYFGPGTRLLVL.

The chain recombines TRBV7-2 with TRBJ2-7; D is possibly TRBD2 (6 bases). The V end was cut by 5 bases, the J end by 6 bases, with 14 bases between. CDR1 is SGHTA, CDR2 FQGNSA, per germline. The CDR3 consists of 13 residues. The DNA of the CDR3 is TGTGCCAGCAGCCCACGACGGGGAGGCGAGCAGTACTTC. Protein sequence: CASSPRRGGEQYF.

About this clone itself: Relative to the germline gene, one junction end is altered; a read error may explain this. The same CDR3 arises from other DNA sequences in this sample as well. This rearrangement joins TRBV6-2 or TRBV6-3 to TRBJ2-7; 10 bases match TRBD1. CDR3 length: 19 residues. Germline loops: CDR1 MNHEY, CDR2 SVGEGT. The CDR3 nucleotides read TGTGCCAGCAGTTACGAGTGGACTTCGGCCGGGACAGGGGTGTACGAGCAGTATTTC. This gives the protein CASSYEWTSAGTGVYEQYF.

A single count supports this clone. The chain joins TRBV10-1 to TRBJ2-3, with 7 bases matching TRBD2. The V and J ends lost 4 bases and 0 bases, in that order; junction bases with no gene match: 7. Germline V gene data show CDR1 as WNHNN and CDR2 as SYGVQD (reference sequence). The CDR3 has 16 residues. The CDR3 nucleotides read TGCGCCAGCAGTGGCGGGAGAGCCTCTAGCACAGATACGCAGTATTTT. Translated: CASSGGRASSTDTQYF.

In its sample, this clone was seen a few times. The chain links TRBV5-1 to TRBJ1-1, with a weak D call TRBD1 (5 bases). The germline CDR1 and CDR2 sequences are SGHRS and YFSETQ. The ends were cut back, 2 bases at V and 5 bases at J, with 16 bases in the middle. The CDR3 is made up of 15 amino acids. The CDR3 DNA reads TGCGCCAGCAGCTTCATCGGGGGAGATTCGACTGAAGCTTTCTTT. It is translated as CASSFIGGDSTEAFF.

The gene calls are TRBV18 and TRBJ1-2; a weak D match, TRBD1 (5 bases). The germline V gene has CDR1 KGHSH and CDR2 LQKENI. This CDR3 is built from 16 residues. V lost 0 bases and J lost 10, with 21 bases in between. The CDR3 DNA sequence: TGTGCCAGCTCACCACCGGGCGGGGGTTTCCTTATCGACTACACCTTC. Protein product: CASSPPGGGFLIDYTF.

The chain is built from TRBV7-2 and TRBJ2-1; 10 bases are a match to TRBD2. This CDR3 has 15 amino acids. CDR1 and CDR2 from the germline V gene are SGHTA and FQGNSA. V gave up 3 bases and J gave up 5 bases; unmatched junction bases: 4. CDR3 residues: CASSLIGLADNEQFF. The CDR3 DNA is TGTGCCAGCAGCTTGATAGGACTAGCGGACAATGAGCAGTTCTTC. The variable domain in full, with the rest retrieved from reference TRBV7-2 and TRBJ2-1, is GAGVSQSPSNKVTEKGKDVELRCDPISGHTALYWYRQSLGQGLEFLIYFQGNSAPDKSGLPSDRFSAERTGGSVSTLTIQRTQQEDSAVYLCASSLIGLADNEQFFGPGTRLTVL.

As DNA, the CDR3 is TGTGCCAGCAGCTTAACAGGGGCTAACTCTGGAAACACCATATATTTT. This translates into CASSLTGANSGNTIYF. V gene TRBV13 combines with J gene TRBJ1-3; 7 nucleotides align to TRBD1. The germline V gene has CDR1 PRHDT and CDR2 FYEKMQ (reference sequence). The CDR3 extends over 16 amino acids. V lost 2 bases and J lost 0; bases outside the gene matches: 4.

V is TRBV4-1 and J is TRBJ2-7; TRBD2 agrees at 10 bases. The CDR3 length is 15 residues. The germline V gene has CDR1 MGHRA and CDR2 YSYEKL. Trimming cost V 1 base and J 4 bases; bases outside gene matches: 4. CDR3 DNA: TGCGCCAGCAGCCAAGGGACTAGCGGAATTTACGAGCAGTACTTC. It encodes CASSQGTSGIYEQYF.